The clone carrying this T cell receptor beta chain has just a few counts. As yet, its antigen is unknown. This record comes from a study of regulatory T cells in long-lasting Graves disease. Study-wide points: Repertoires from persistent disease leaned toward TRBV28, TRBJ1-2 and TRBJ2-5. Persistent patients shared 2,741 public clonotypes among themselves. Newly diagnosed patients shared fewer, at 900 to 1,000.

The sample's time point: newly diagnosed GD, antithyroid drugs for less than 3 months. The authors made the TCR library using RNA they extracted from PBMCs. Each of the patients was recruited from an endocrinology department situated in Xi'an, China. The CDR3 is 16 residues long. CDR1 and CDR2 (germline): WSHSY, SAAADI. The J segment lost 5 bases and the V segment lost 3 bases, leaving 7 bases of the junction unmatched. Both iRepertoire HTBI primers and Arm-PCR of CDR3 regions were used to build the TCR beta libraries. Original processing notes: Across all samples, under 65 TRBV segments and about 14 TRBJ segments were identified. A single record per CDR3 protein comes from TCRdb applying MiXCR to the multiplex PCR reads. The V and J calls here are based on TCRdb, not the publication. The repertoire holds some 320,000 distinct CDR3 sequences, 15% to 20% seen once, with roughly 35% in the top ten.

The receptor comes from a female donor with Graves disease. The specimen comprised peripheral blood mononuclear cells (PBMCs), sampled at new diagnosis, from a patient treated with antithyroid drugs. The chain joins TRBV10-2 to TRBJ2-1; 10 bases match TRBD2. The CDR3 is CASSDPAGGPHNEQFF. In nucleotides, the CDR3 is TGCGCCAGCAGTGACCCAGCGGGAGGGCCCCACAATGAGCAGTTCTTC.